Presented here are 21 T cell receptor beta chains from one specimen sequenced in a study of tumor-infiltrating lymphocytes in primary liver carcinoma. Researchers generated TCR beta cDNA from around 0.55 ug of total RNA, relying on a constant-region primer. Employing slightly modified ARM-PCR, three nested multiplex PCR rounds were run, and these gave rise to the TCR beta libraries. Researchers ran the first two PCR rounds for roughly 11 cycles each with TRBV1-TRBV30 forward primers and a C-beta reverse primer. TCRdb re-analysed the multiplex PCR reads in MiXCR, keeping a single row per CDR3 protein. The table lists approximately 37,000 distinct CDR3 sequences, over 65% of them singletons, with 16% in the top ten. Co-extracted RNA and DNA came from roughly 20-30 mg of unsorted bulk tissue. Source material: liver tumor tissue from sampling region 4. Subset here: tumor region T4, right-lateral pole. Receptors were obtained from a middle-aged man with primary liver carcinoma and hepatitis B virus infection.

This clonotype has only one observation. The CDR3 here is CISPVGTSTHEQYF. CDR3 nucleotides: TGTATCAGCCCCGTCGGGACTAGCACCCACGAGCAGTACTTC. The V and J genes are TRBV28 and TRBJ2-7; 9 positions agree with TRBD2. The CDR3 runs to 14 residues. Germline-derived CDR1 and CDR2 are MDHEN and SYDVKM.

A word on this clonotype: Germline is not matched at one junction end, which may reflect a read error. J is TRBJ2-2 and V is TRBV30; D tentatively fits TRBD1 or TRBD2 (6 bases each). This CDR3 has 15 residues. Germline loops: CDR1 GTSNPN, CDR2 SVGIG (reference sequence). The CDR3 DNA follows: TGTACCTGGAGTGGGGGAGAGGGGGGCACCCGGGAGCTGTTTTTT. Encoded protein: CTWSGGEGGTRELFF.

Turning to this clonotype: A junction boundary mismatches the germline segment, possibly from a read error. This CDR3 reads CASILVGRGGENEQFF. The DNA for the CDR3 is TGTGCCAGCATCTTAGTCGGCAGGGGAGGGGAGAATGAGCAGTTCTTC. The V gene is TRBV11-1, the J gene TRBJ2-1; possibly TRBD2 for D (7 bases). Germline V gene data show CDR1 as SGHAT and CDR2 as FQDESV (reference sequence). This CDR3 is 16 amino acids long.

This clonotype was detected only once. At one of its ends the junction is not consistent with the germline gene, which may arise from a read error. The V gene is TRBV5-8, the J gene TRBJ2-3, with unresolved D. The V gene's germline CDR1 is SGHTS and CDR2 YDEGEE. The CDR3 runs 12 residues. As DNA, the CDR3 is TGTGTCCTCTCGCACGGGTCGTATACACAGTATTTT. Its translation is CVLSHGSYTQYF.

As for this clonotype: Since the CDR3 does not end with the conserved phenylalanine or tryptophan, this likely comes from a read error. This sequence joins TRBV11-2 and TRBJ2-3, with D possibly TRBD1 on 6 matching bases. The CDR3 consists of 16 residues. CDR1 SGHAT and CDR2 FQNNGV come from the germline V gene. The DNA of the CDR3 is TGTGCCATCAGCAGAAGAAGTACAGGGAATACAGATACGCAGTATTAT. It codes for CAISRRSTGNTDTQYY.

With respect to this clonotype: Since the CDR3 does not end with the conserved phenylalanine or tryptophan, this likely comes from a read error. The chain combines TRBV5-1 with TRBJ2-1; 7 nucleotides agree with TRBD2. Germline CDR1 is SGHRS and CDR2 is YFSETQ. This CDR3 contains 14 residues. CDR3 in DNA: TGCGCCAACAGCTGGGGGGGGACGTGGGATGAGCAGTTCTCC. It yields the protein CANSWGGTWDEQFS.

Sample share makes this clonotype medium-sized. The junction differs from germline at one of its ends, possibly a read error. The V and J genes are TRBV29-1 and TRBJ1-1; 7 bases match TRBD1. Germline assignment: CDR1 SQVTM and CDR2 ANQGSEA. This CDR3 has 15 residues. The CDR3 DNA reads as TGCAGCACCGTTGTTGTAGGGGGCTTGAACACTGGAGCTTTCTTT. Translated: CSTVVVGGLNTGAFF.

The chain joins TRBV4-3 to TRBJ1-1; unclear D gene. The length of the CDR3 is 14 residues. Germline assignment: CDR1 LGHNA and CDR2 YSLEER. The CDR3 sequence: CVSGHLGQNTEAFF. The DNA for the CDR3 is TGCGTCAGTGGCCACCTCGGCCAGAACACTGAAGCTTTCTTT.

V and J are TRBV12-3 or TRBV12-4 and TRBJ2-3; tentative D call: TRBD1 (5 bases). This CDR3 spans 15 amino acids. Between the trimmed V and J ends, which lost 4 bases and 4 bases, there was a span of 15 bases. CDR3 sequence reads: CASSWARDVSDTQYF. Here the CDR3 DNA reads TGTGCCAGCAGTTGGGCCAGGGATGTATCAGATACGCAGTATTTT.

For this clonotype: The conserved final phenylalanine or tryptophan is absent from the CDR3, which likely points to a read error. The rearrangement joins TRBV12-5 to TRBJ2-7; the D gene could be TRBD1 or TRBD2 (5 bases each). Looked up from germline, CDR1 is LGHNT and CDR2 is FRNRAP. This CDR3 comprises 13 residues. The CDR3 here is CASVGTGSYEQYL. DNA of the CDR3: TGTGCCAGTGTGGGGACCGGTTCATACGAGCAGTACCTT.

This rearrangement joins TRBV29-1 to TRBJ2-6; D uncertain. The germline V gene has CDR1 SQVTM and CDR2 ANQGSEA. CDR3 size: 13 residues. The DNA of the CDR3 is TGCAGTGTCACGGGCCCTGGGGTTAACGTCCTGACTTTC. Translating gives CSVTGPGVNVLTF.

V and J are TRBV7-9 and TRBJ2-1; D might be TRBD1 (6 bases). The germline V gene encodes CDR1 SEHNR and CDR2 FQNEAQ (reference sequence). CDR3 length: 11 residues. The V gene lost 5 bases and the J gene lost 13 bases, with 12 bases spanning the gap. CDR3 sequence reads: CASSRTDAQFF. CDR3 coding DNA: TGTGCCAGCAGCCGGACAGATGCTCAGTTCTTC.

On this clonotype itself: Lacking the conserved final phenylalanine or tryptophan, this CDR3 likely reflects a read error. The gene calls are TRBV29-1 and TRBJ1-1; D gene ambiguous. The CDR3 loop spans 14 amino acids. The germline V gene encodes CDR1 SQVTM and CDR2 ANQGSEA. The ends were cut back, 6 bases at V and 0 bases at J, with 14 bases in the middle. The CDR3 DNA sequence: TGCAGCGTCGAACTTGGACTCATGAACACTGAAGCTTTCTCT. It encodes CSVELGLMNTEAFS.

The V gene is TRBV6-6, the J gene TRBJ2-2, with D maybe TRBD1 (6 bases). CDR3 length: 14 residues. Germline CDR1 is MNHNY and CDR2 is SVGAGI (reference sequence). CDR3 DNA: TGTGCAATCTCCGTCGCCCGAGGGACATGGGAGCTGTTTTTT. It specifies CAISVARGTWELFF.

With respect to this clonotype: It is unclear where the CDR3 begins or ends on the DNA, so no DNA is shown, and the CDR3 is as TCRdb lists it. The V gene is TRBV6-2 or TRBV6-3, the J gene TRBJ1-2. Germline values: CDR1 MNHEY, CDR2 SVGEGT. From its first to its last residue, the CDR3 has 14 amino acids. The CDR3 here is CASSSEPMNYGCTF.

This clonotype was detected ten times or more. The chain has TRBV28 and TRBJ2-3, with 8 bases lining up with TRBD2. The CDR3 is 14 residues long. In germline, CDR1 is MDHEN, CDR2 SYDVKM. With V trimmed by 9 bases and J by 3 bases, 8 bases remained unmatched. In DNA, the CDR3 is TGTGCCAGTGTGTATCGGGGGGGGACAGATACGCAGTATTTT. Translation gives CASVYRGGTDTQYF.

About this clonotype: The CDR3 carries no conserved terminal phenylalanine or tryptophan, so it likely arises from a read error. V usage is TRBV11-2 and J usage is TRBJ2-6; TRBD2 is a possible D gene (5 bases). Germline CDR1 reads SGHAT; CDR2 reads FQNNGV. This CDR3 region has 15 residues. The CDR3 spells CVTQRPRSGANVLTL. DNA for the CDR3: TGTGTCACTCAGCGGCCGCGCTCTGGGGCCAACGTCCTGACTCTC.

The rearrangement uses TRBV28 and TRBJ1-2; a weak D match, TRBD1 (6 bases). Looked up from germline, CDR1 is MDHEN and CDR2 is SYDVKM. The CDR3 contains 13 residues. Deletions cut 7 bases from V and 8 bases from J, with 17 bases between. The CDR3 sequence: CASISRPGVGYTF. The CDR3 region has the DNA TGTGCCAGCATTTCAAGACCAGGGGTGGGCTACACCTTC.

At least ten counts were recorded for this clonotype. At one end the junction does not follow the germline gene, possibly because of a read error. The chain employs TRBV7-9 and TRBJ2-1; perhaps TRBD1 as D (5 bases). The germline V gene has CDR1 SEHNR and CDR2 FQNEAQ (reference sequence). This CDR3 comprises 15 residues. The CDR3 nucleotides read TGTACCAGCAGTGACAGTTTATCCGAAAACAGTGAGCAGTTCTTC. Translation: CTSSDSLSENSEQFF.

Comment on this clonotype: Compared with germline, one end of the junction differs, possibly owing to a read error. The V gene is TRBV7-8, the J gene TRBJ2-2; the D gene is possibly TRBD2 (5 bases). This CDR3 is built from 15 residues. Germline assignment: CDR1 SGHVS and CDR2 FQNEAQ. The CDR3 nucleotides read TGTGCCAGCAGCTTAATACAGCGGAACACCGGGGAGCTGTCTTTT. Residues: CASSLIQRNTGELSF.

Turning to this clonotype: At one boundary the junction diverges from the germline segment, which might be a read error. The CDR3 here is CASSAVVGWVNNDQFF. CDR3 in DNA: TGTGCCAGCAGTGCCGTAGTGGGATGGGTAAATAATGACCAGTTCTTC. V usage is TRBV14 and J usage is TRBJ2-1; D is unclear. Germline CDR1 SGHDN, CDR2 FVKESK. This CDR3 region has 16 residues.